The 22 T cell receptor beta chains listed next were all sequenced from one sample in a study of T-cell memory formation after mild COVID-19 (dated by TCRdb to about 2021). Libraries were made using 5' RACE. The instrument given in TCRdb is Illumina NovaSeq 6000. TCRdb reprocessed the public reads (quality trimming at Q25 with fastp, clone calling with MiXCR) and kept in-frame beta chains. Under each unique CDR3 protein, matching rows form one entry showing the most common genes and DNA. Recorded for this sample are 150,000 to 200,000 distinct CDR3 sequences; roughly 16% of them occurred a single time. The leading ten clones occupy 2% to 2.5% of the sample. Sequenced sample: PBMCs or a T cell subset sorted from them (not recorded which). These receptors were taken from an adult woman who had mild COVID-19 (a few samples of this study predate the infection). The sample titles of this study are shuffled in the database, so cell type and time point are left out; the donor was told from shared clones.

The chain recombines TRBV2 with TRBJ2-3; D gene uncertain. CDR3 length: 13 residues. Germline-derived CDR1 and CDR2 are SNHLY and FYNNEI. Trimming removed 7 bases at V and 1 base at J, with 9 bases between. In DNA form, the CDR3 reads TGTGCCAGCACCCGCACGGGCACAGATACGCAGTATTTT. Translating gives CASTRTGTDTQYF.

In this sample, this clonotype turned up a few times. V is TRBV24-1 and J is TRBJ2-3, with D uncertain. This CDR3 spans 14 amino acids. V lost 6 bases and J lost 1, with 10 bases in between. Germline V CDR1 and CDR2: KGHDR, SFDVKD. The CDR3 DNA reads TGTGCCACCAGTAAAAATTGGGGCACAGATACGCAGTATTTT. Protein sequence: CATSKNWGTDTQYF.

The chain joins TRBV20-1 to TRBJ2-1; TRBD2 matches at 12 bases. The junction had 12 bases not matched to a gene; V was cut back by 1 base and J by 8 bases. Germline V gene data show CDR1 as DFQATT and CDR2 as SNEGSKA (reference sequence). This CDR3 contains 17 residues. The CDR3 DNA is TGCAGTGCTAGAGTAGGGCTAGCGGGGGGGCCGTCGGATGAGCAGTTCTTC. It specifies CSARVGLAGGPSDEQFF.

This clonotype was observed a handful of times. The chain links TRBV20-1 to TRBJ1-1, with D possibly matching TRBD1 (5 bases). V was trimmed by 0 bases and J by 4 bases, leaving 12 bases between them. The CDR3 consists of 14 residues. Germline V gene data show CDR1 as DFQATT and CDR2 as SNEGSKA (reference sequence). CDR3 sequence: CSARDHMGGTEAFF. CDR3 bases: TGCAGTGCTAGAGATCACATGGGGGGCACTGAAGCTTTCTTT.

J is TRBJ2-1 and V is TRBV2; TRBD2 agrees at 7 bases. V shed 8 bases and J 0 bases; nucleotides not matched to a gene: 7. In germline, CDR1 is SNHLY, CDR2 FYNNEI. This CDR3 region has 15 residues. The CDR3 region has the DNA TGTGCCAGCCGGCCTAGCGGCAGCTCCTACAATGAGCAGTTCTTC. This translates into CASRPSGSSYNEQFF. Full variable domain (rest looked up from reference TRBV2 and TRBJ2-1): EPEVTQTPSHQVTQMGQEVILRCVPISNHLYFYWYRQILGQKVEFLVSFYNNEISEKSEIFDDQFSVERPDGSNFTLKIRSTKLEDSAMYFCASRPSGSSYNEQFFGPGTRLTVL.

The chain joins TRBV7-9 to TRBJ1-2; 7 nucleotides align to TRBD1. J was trimmed by 4 bases and V by 2 bases; bases with no gene match: 10. The CDR3 totals 16 residues. CDR1 is SEHNR and CDR2 is FQNEAQ in the germline V gene (reference sequence). The CDR3 sequence is CASSLRAGGRGYGYTF. The CDR3 DNA reads TGTGCCAGCAGCTTAAGGGCAGGGGGACGCGGCTATGGCTACACCTTC.

The rearrangement joins TRBV7-8 to TRBJ1-2; D may be TRBD1 (5 bases). The CDR3 is made up of 15 amino acids. CDR1 is SGHVS, CDR2 FQNEAQ, per germline. Trimming cost V 5 bases and J 8 bases, with 21 bases left between them. CDR3 sequence: CASSPRAREWRGYTF. DNA for the CDR3: TGTGCCAGCAGCCCCAGGGCCAGGGAATGGAGGGGCTACACCTTC.

This clonotype was seen only a few times. This chain uses TRBV12-3 or TRBV12-4 with TRBJ2-7; perhaps TRBD1 as D (6 bases). V was shortened by 6 bases and J by 0 bases, with 12 bases between the two germline ends. The CDR3 runs 14 residues. Here the CDR3 reads CASRADRFSYEQYF. The CDR3 DNA is TGTGCCAGCAGAGCAGACAGGTTCTCCTACGAGCAGTACTTC.

The genes are TRBV10-3 and TRBJ2-6; no definite D call. The V end was cut by 9 bases, the J end by 1 base, with 7 bases between. This CDR3 contains 13 residues. The V gene's germline CDR1 is ENHRY and CDR2 SYGVKD. The CDR3 DNA reads as TGTGCCATAGGAGATTCTGGGGCCAACGTCCTGACTTTC. It encodes CAIGDSGANVLTF.

This clonotype was found a few times. This chain links TRBV12-3 or TRBV12-4 with TRBJ2-7, with TRBD2 as a possible D gene (5 bases). The V end was cut by 3 bases, the J end by 4 bases, with 22 bases between. The CDR3 is made up of 17 amino acids. The CDR3 loop is CASSFTAVAAGRYEQYF. In DNA form, the CDR3 reads TGTGCCAGCAGTTTCACCGCTGTGGCCGCGGGTCGTTACGAGCAGTACTTC.

This clonotype came up a few times. The chain employs TRBV7-6 and TRBJ2-5, with 7 bases that match TRBD1. Germline CDR1 SGHVS, CDR2 FNYEAQ. The CDR3 consists of 15 residues. With 3 bases clipped from V and 2 bases from J, the junction kept 6 bases outside the gene matches. The DNA for the CDR3 is TGTGCCAGCAGCTTCCCCGGGACAGATCAAGAGACCCAGTACTTC. Its translation is CASSFPGTDQETQYF.

The rearrangement uses TRBV12-3 or TRBV12-4 and TRBJ1-1, with no clear D. The CDR3 spans 19 residues. Trimming pared 2 bases from V and 3 bases from J, leaving 25 bases between. The DNA for the CDR3 is TGTGCCAGCAGTTTATATCGCCTTATTCGAGGGAACGCGGACACTGAAGCTTTCTTT. This codes for CASSLYRLIRGNADTEAFF.

This clonotype has only a few counts. The chain couples TRBV24-1 to TRBJ1-1; D is perhaps TRBD1 (6 bases). Germline loops: CDR1 KGHDR, CDR2 SFDVKD. The CDR3 runs 15 residues. Trimming removed 4 bases from V and 3 bases from J, with 14 bases in between. This CDR3 is CATSDSTGGDTEAFF. For the CDR3, the DNA is TGTGCCACCAGTGACTCGACAGGAGGTGACACTGAAGCTTTCTTT.

This clonotype appeared a few times. V and J are TRBV10-2 and TRBJ2-4, with TRBD2 matching over 13 bases. Trimming removed 3 bases from V and 8 bases from J; junction bases left unmatched: 13. CDR3 size: 18 residues. Germline CDR1 and CDR2: WSHSY and SAAADI. CDR3 nucleotide sequence: TGCGCCAGCAGTGAAAGTGGGACTAGCGGGACTAGGCGGGACATTCAGTACTTC. This translates into CASSESGTSGTRRDIQYF.

This clonotype occurred many times. The J gene is TRBJ2-5, the V gene TRBV20-1, with D tentatively TRBD1 (5 bases). The V gene lost 2 bases and the J gene lost 4 bases, with 11 bases spanning the gap. Germline loops: CDR1 DFQATT, CDR2 SNEGSKA (reference sequence). The CDR3 is 13 residues long. CDR3 nucleotides: TGCAGTGCTAGATCGAGGCAGGGAGAGACCCAGTACTTC. Amino acid sequence: CSARSRQGETQYF.

The sample holds a few counts of this clonotype. V is TRBV4-1 and J is TRBJ2-3, with unresolved D. Looked up from germline, CDR1 is MGHRA and CDR2 is YSYEKL. V was pared by 0 bases and J by 4 bases, with 17 bases between. This CDR3 region has 17 residues. CDR3 sequence: CASSQDYGGLWSDTQYF. The CDR3 nucleotides read TGCGCCAGCAGCCAAGATTATGGCGGCCTTTGGTCAGATACGCAGTATTTT.

As regards this clonotype: One junction end disagrees with the germline gene, perhaps due to a read error. CDR3 residues: CASSLEGSNTGELFF. In DNA, the CDR3 is TGCGCCAGCAGCTTGGAGGGTTCGAATACCGGGGAGCTGTTTTTT. The chain combines TRBV5-1 with TRBJ2-2; D is undetermined. Germline values: CDR1 SGHRS, CDR2 YFSETQ. The CDR3 consists of 15 residues.

This chain connects TRBV7-3 to TRBJ2-1, with D tentatively TRBD1 (6 bases). CDR3 length: 16 amino acids. V shed 2 bases and J shed 7 bases, with 18 bases lying between them. The germline V gene has CDR1 SGHTA and CDR2 FQGTGA. CDR3 nucleotides: TGTGCCAGCAGCTTAGGAGTCAGGGGTCTTAGGAATGAGCAGTTCTTC. Translated, it gives CASSLGVRGLRNEQFF.

This clonotype was detected only a few times. The chain recombines TRBV14 with TRBJ1-3; D is unresolved. Looked up from germline, CDR1 is SGHDN and CDR2 is FVKESK. Trimming took off 0 bases at V and 0 bases at J, with 6 bases between the two ends. CDR3 size: 15 residues. CDR3 amino acids: CASSQDLSSGNTIYF. The CDR3 DNA follows: TGTGCCAGCAGCCAAGATCTCTCCTCTGGAAACACCATATATTTT.

This chain joins TRBV15 and TRBJ2-7, with D unresolved. Trimming shortened V by 6 bases and J by 3 bases, and 12 bases separated the two germline ends. This CDR3 is built from 13 residues. Germline V gene data show CDR1 as LNHNV and CDR2 as YYDKDF (reference sequence). The CDR3 DNA reads TGTGCCACCAGGGGGTCAGAGAGCTACGAGCAGTACTTC. As protein: CATRGSESYEQYF. Filled out from reference TRBV15 and TRBJ2-7, the complete variable domain reads DAMVIQNPRYQVTQFGKPVTLSCSQTLNHNVMYWYQQKSSQAPKLLFHYYDKDFNNEADTPDNFQSRRPNTSFCFLDIRSPGLGDTAMYLCATRGSESYEQYFGPGTRLTVT.

In this sample, this clonotype turned up a few times. The chain couples TRBV11-2 to TRBJ2-1; TRBD2 matches at 12 bases. The CDR3 has 16 amino acids. Germline V gene sequence: CDR1 SGHAT, CDR2 FQNNGV. Trimming at V came to 1 base and at J to 7 bases, leaving 5 bases not matched to a gene. CDR3 DNA: TGTGCCAGCAGCTTAGCTAGCGGGAGGGCCGGGAATGAGCAGTTCTTC. As protein: CASSLASGRAGNEQFF.

The rearrangement joins TRBV5-1 to TRBJ2-1; D possibly corresponds to TRBD2 (6 bases). V was cut by 7 bases and J by 1 base, with 12 bases left in between. CDR1 is SGHRS, CDR2 YFSETQ, per germline. The length of the CDR3 is 14 residues. The CDR3 here is CASRAGHSYNEQFF. The CDR3 nucleotides are TGCGCCAGCCGGGCGGGGCATTCCTACAATGAGCAGTTCTTC.